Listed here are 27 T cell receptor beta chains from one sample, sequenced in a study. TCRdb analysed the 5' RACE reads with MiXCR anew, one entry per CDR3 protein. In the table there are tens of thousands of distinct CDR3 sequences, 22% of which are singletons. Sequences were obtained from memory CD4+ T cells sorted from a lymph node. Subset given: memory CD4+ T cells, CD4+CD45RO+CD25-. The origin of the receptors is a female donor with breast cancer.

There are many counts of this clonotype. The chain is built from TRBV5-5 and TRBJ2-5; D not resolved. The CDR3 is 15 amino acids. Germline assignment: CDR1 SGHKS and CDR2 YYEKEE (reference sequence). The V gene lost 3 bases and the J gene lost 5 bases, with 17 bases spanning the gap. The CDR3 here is CASSSNSYSGETQYF. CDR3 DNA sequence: TGTGCCAGCAGCTCGAACTCATACTCCGGGGAGACCCAGTACTTC.

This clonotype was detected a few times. The CDR3 here is CASSRATAGHEQYF. The CDR3 bases are TGTGCCAGCAGCCGCGCCACAGCTGGCCACGAGCAGTACTTC. The genes are TRBV3-1 and TRBJ2-7, with D unresolved. With 4 bases removed from V and 5 bases from J, the gap between germline ends came to 15 bases. The germline V gene encodes CDR1 LGHDT and CDR2 YNNKEL (reference sequence). The CDR3 extends over 14 amino acids.

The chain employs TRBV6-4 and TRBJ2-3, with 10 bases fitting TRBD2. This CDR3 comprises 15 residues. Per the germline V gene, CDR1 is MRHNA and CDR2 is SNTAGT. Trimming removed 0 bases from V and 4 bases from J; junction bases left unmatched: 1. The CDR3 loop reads CASSDSLAGSDTQYF. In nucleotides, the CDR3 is TGTGCCAGCAGTGACTCACTAGCGGGGTCAGATACGCAGTATTTT.

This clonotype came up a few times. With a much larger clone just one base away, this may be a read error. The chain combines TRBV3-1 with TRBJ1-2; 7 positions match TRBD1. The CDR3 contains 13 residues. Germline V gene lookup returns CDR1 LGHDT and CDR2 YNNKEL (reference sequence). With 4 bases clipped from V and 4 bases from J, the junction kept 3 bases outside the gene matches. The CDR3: CASSRGDSYGYTF. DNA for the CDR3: TGTGCCAGCAGCCGCGGGGACAGCTATGGCTACACCTTC.

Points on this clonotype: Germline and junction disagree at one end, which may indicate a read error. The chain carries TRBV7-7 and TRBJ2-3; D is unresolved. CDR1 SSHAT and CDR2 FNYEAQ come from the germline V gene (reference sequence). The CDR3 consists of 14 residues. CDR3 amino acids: CASSPVAFTDTQYF. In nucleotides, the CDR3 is TGTGCTAGCAGCCCTGTCGCCTTCACAGATACGCAGTATTTT.

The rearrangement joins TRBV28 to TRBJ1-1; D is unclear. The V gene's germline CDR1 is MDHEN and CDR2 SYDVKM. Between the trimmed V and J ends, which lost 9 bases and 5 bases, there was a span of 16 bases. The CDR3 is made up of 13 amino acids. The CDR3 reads CASKVNRDTEAFF. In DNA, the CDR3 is TGTGCCAGTAAGGTTAACCGGGATACTGAAGCTTTCTTT.

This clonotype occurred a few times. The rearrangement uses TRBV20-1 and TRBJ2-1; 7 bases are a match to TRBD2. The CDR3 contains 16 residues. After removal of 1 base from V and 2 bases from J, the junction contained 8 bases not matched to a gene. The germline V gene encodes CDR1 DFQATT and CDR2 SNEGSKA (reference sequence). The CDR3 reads CSARAHTSAAYNEQFF. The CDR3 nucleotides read TGCAGTGCTAGAGCCCATACTAGCGCTGCCTACAATGAGCAGTTCTTC.

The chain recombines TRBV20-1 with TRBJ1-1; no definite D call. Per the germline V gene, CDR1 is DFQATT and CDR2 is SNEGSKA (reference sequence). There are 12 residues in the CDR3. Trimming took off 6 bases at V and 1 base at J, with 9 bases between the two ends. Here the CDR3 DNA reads TGCAGTGCCCTAAAGAGGAACACTGAAGCTTTCTTT. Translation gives CSALKRNTEAFF.

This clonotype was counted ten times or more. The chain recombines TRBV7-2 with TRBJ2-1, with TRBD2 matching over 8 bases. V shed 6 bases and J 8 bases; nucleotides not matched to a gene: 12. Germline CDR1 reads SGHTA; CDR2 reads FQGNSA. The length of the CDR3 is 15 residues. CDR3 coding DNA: TGTGCCAGCAGTCTCTCCGGGGGGGATTTGGATGAGCAGTTCTTC. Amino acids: CASSLSGGDLDEQFF.

The CDR3 region has the DNA TGCGCCAGCAGCTTGGCCGGGTCTCTGAAGCAGTTCTTC. Translation: CASSLAGSLKQFF. The V and J genes are TRBV5-1 and TRBJ2-1; D not resolved. Germline CDR1 reads SGHRS; CDR2 reads YFSETQ. Trimming took off 0 bases at V and 11 bases at J, with 12 bases between the two ends. There are 13 residues in the CDR3.

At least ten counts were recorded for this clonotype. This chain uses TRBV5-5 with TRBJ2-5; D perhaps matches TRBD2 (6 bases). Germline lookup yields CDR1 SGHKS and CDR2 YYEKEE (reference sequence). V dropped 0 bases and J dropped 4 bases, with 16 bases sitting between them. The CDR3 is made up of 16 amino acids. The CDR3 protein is CASSLGPGGGLETQYF. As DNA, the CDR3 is TGTGCCAGCAGCTTGGGCCCCGGAGGAGGGTTAGAGACCCAGTACTTC. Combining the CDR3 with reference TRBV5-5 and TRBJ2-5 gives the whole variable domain DAGVTQSPTHLIKTRGQQVTLRCSPISGHKSVSWYQQVLGQGPQFIFQYYEKEERGRGNFPDRFSARQFPNYSSELNVNALLLGDSALYLCASSLGPGGGLETQYFGPGTRLLVL.

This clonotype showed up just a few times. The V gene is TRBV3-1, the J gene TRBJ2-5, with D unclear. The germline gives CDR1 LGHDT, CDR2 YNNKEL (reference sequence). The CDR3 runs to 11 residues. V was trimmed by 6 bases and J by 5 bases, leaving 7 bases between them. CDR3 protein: CASRYEETQYF. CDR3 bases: TGTGCCAGCAGGTACGAGGAGACCCAGTACTTC.

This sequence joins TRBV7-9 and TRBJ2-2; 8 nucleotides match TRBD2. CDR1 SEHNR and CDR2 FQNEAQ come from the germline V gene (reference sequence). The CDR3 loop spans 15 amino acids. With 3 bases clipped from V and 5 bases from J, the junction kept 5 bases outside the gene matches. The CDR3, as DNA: TGTGCCAGCAGCTTCGTAGCGGGGCGGACCGGGGAGCTGTTTTTT. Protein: CASSFVAGRTGELFF.

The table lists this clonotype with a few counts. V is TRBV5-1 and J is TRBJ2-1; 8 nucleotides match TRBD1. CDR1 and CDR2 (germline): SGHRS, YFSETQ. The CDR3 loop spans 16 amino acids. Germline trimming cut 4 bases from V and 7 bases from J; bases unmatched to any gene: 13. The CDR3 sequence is CASSPLGQGSGNEQFF. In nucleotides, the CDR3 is TGCGCCAGCAGCCCGCTTGGACAGGGTTCGGGGAATGAGCAGTTCTTC.

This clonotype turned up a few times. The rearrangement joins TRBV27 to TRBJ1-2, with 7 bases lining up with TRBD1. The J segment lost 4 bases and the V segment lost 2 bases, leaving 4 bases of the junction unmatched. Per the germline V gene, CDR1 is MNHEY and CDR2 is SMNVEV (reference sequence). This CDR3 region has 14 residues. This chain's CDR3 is CASSLRGRIYGYTF. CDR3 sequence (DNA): TGTGCCAGCAGTTTAAGGGGGCGAATCTATGGCTACACCTTC.

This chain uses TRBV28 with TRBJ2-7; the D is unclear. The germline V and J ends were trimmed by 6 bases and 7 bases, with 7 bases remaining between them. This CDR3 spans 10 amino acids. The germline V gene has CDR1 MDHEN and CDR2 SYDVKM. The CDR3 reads CASSWPEQYF. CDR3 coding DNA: TGTGCCAGCAGCTGGCCGGAGCAGTACTTC.

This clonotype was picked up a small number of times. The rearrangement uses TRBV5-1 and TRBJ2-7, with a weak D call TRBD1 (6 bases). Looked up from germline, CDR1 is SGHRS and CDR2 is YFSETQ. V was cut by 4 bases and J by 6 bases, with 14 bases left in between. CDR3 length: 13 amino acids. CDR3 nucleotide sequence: TGCGCCAGCAGCCCACTTTTACAGGGCGAGCAGTACTTC. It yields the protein CASSPLLQGEQYF.

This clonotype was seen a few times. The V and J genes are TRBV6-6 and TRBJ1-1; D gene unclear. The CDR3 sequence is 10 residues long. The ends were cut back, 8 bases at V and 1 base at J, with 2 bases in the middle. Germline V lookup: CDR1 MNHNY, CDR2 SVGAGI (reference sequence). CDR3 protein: CASANTEAFF. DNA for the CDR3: TGTGCCAGCGCGAACACTGAAGCTTTCTTT.

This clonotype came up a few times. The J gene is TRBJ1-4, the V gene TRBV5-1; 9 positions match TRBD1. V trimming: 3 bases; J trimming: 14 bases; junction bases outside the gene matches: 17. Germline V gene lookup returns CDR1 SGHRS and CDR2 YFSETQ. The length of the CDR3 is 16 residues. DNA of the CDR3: TGCGCCAGCAGCTCCCCGAATACAGGGGGCCACGTTCGGCTGTTTTTT. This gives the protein CASSSPNTGGHVRLFF.

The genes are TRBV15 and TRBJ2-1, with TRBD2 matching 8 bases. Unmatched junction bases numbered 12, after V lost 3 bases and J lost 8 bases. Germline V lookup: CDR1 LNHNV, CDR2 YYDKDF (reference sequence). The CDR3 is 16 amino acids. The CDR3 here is CATSSGGAGGSDEQFF. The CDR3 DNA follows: TGTGCCACCAGCAGCGGGGGGGCGGGGGGTTCGGATGAGCAGTTCTTC.

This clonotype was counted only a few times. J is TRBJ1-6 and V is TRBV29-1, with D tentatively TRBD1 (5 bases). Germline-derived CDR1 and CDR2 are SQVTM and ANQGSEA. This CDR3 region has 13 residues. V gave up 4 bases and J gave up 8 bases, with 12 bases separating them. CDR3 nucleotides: TGCAGCGTTGCAGGGAACGTGGATTCACCCCTCCACTTT. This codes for CSVAGNVDSPLHF.

The CDR3: CASSLAEISLAGGNEQFF. CDR3 bases: TGTGCCAGCAGCCTCGCCGAAATAAGCCTAGCGGGAGGAAATGAGCAGTTCTTC. The chain links TRBV7-6 to TRBJ2-1; 11 bases fit TRBD2. The germline V gene encodes CDR1 SGHVS and CDR2 FNYEAQ. With V trimmed by 5 bases and J by 7 bases, 16 bases remained unmatched. This CDR3 spans 18 amino acids.

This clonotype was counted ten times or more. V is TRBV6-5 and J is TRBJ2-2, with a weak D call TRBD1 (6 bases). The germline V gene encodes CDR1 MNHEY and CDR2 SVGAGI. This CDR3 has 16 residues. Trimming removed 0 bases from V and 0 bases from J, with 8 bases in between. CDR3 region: CASSYSAGANTGELFF. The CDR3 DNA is TGTGCCAGCAGTTACTCTGCAGGGGCGAACACCGGGGAGCTGTTTTTT.

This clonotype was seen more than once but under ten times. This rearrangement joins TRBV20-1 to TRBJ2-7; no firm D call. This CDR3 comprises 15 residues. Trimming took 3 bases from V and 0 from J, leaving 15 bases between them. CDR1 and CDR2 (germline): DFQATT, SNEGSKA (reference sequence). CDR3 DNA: TGCAGTGCTAGGGGCCAACTCTCGTCCTCCTACGAGCAGTACTTC. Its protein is CSARGQLSSSYEQYF.

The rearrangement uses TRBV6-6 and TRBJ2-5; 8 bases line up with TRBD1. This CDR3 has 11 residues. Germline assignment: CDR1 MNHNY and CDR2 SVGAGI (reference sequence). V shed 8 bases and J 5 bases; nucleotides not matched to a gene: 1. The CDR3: CASRQGETQYF. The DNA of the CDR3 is TGTGCCAGCCGACAGGGGGAGACCCAGTACTTC.

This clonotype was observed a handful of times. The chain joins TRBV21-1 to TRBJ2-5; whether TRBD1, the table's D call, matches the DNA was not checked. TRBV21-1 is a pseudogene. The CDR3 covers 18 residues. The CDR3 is CASSKGGWTQISQETQYF. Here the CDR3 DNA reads TGTGCCAGCAGCAAAGGGGGCTGGACCCAGATCTCCCAAGAGACCCAGTACTTC.

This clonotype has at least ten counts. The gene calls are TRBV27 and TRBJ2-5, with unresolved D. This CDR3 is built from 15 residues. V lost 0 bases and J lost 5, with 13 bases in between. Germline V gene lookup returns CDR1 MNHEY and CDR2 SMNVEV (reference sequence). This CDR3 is CASSLSYQPVETQYF. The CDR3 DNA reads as TGTGCCAGCAGTTTATCGTACCAACCGGTGGAGACCCAGTACTTC.